This T cell receptor beta chain was recovered during a study of cytomegalovirus exposure and HLA in healthy donors. With 60 Vbeta and 13 Jbeta primers, the PCR was carried out. Sequencing used immunoSEQ multiplex PCR; TCRdb keeps in-frame clones, though not all of them. The sample shows just over 150,000 clones, under 90% of them seen only once. Worth noting for this clone: Antigen: not known.

Study-level points and caveats: Analyzed later, association rates of TCRs varied across HLA loci, with DRB1 most and HLA-C fewest.

This receptor was identified in a man younger than 35 in good health and CMV-seronegative. The material sequenced was PBMCs.

The CDR3 protein is CAISGTGSTDTQYF. The CDR3 DNA follows: TGTGCCATCAGTGGGACAGGGAGTACAGATACGCAGTATTTT. The chain combines TRBV10-3 with TRBJ2-3, with 8 bases aligning to TRBD1. The CDR3 sequence is 14 residues long. The germline V gene has CDR1 ENHRY and CDR2 SYGVKD. Trimming took 4 bases from V and 3 from J; bases not matched to a gene: 3.